A selection of T cell receptor beta chains follows, all from one sample in a study of blood T cell repertoires in COVID-19. The repertoire was sequenced with immunoSEQ multiplex PCR; TCRdb's copy has only in-frame clones and lacks some. The sample consists of under 80,000 clones, about 90% of them appearing once. The sample was peripheral blood. These receptors were taken from a human donor in a cohort sampled during active COVID-19. Each CDR3 is given with its conserved first and last residue. Each record gives: J gene, D gene, clone size, V gene, CDR3 protein, CDR3 DNA. The D gene is left open where the match is weak. Clone size appears in some rows only: once, few, many, or a class for an expanded clone.

j_call: TRBJ2-7; d_call: -; clone_size: -; v_call: TRBV18; cdr3_aa: CASSPRQTHEQYF; cdr3_nt: TGTGCCAGCTCACCACGACAGACCCACGAGCAGTACTTC
j_call: TRBJ2-1; d_call: TRBD2; clone_size: -; v_call: TRBV6-2/TRBV6-3; cdr3_aa: CASSYLLAGRYNEQFF; cdr3_nt: TGTGCCAGCAGTTACTTACTAGCGGGTCGCTACAATGAGCAGTTCTTC
j_call: TRBJ1-3; d_call: -; clone_size: -; v_call: TRBV28; cdr3_aa: CASSLNSGGTGNTIYF; cdr3_nt: TGTGCCAGCAGTTTAAATTCGGGAGGGACTGGAAACACCATATATTTT
j_call: TRBJ2-1; d_call: TRBD2; clone_size: few; v_call: TRBV6-2/TRBV6-3; cdr3_aa: CASSYYLGRGYNEQFF; cdr3_nt: TGTGCCAGCAGTTACTATTTGGGGAGGGGCTACAATGAGCAGTTCTTC
j_call: TRBJ2-1; d_call: -; clone_size: -; v_call: TRBV7-2; cdr3_aa: CASSLADRLPKNEQFF; cdr3_nt: TGTGCCAGCAGCTTGGCAGACAGGCTCCCTAAGAATGAGCAGTTCTTC
j_call: TRBJ1-1; d_call: -; clone_size: -; v_call: TRBV27; cdr3_aa: CASSLLGRGLNTEAFF; cdr3_nt: TGTGCCAGCAGTTTATTGGGCAGGGGTCTGAACACTGAAGCTTTCTTT
j_call: TRBJ2-7; d_call: -; clone_size: few; v_call: TRBV2; cdr3_aa: CASMDLAGWYF; cdr3_nt: TGTGCCAGCATGGATTTGGCGGGTTGGTACTTC
j_call: TRBJ1-6; d_call: -; clone_size: once; v_call: TRBV5-1; cdr3_aa: CASSFGSGGSPLHF; cdr3_nt: TGCGCCAGCAGCTTCGGTTCCGGTGGTTCACCCCTCCACTTT
j_call: TRBJ1-1; d_call: -; clone_size: -; v_call: TRBV6-5; cdr3_aa: CASSLAMNTEAFF; cdr3_nt: TGTGCCAGCAGCTTAGCTATGAACACTGAAGCTTTCTTT
j_call: TRBJ2-1; d_call: TRBD2; clone_size: -; v_call: TRBV11-2; cdr3_aa: CASIARGRNDNEQFF; cdr3_nt: TGTGCCAGTATAGCGCGCGGGAGAAACGACAATGAGCAGTTCTTC
j_call: TRBJ2-7; d_call: TRBD2; clone_size: -; v_call: TRBV6-5; cdr3_aa: CASMEPGSGIIEQYF; cdr3_nt: TGTGCCAGCATGGAACCGGGGAGCGGGATCATCGAGCAGTACTTC
j_call: TRBJ1-4; d_call: -; clone_size: -; v_call: TRBV7-9; cdr3_aa: CASSLGEGMAEKLFF; cdr3_nt: TGTGCCAGCAGCTTAGGGGAGGGGATGGCTGAAAAACTGTTTTTT
j_call: TRBJ2-5; d_call: TRBD1; clone_size: few; v_call: TRBV5-1; cdr3_aa: CASSQRQGRQETQYF; cdr3_nt: TGCGCCAGCAGCCAGAGACAGGGACGACAAGAGACCCAGTACTTC
j_call: TRBJ2-3; d_call: TRBD2; clone_size: once; v_call: TRBV5-1; cdr3_aa: CASSSWTSGSTDTQYF; cdr3_nt: TGCGCCAGCAGCTCATGGACTAGCGGGAGCACAGATACGCAGTATTTT
j_call: TRBJ1-1; d_call: -; clone_size: -; v_call: TRBV6-5; cdr3_aa: CASSYAENTEAFF; cdr3_nt: TGTGCCAGCAGTTACGCAGAGAACACTGAAGCTTTCTTT
j_call: TRBJ2-1; d_call: TRBD2; clone_size: -; v_call: TRBV5-1; cdr3_aa: CASSLVVAGRYNEQFF; cdr3_nt: TGCGCCAGCAGCTTGGTAGTAGCGGGACGTTACAATGAGCAGTTCTTC
j_call: TRBJ2-4; d_call: -; clone_size: -; v_call: TRBV5-1; cdr3_aa: CASSGGGTGGLAKNIQYF; cdr3_nt: TGCGCCAGCAGCGGGGGAGGGACCGGGGGCTTGGCCAAAAACATTCAGTACTTC
j_call: TRBJ1-4; d_call: TRBD1; clone_size: -; v_call: TRBV5-4; cdr3_aa: CASSRGGASSNEKLFF; cdr3_nt: TGTGCCAGCAGCCGAGGGGGCGCTTCGTCTAATGAAAAACTGTTTTTT
j_call: TRBJ1-5; d_call: TRBD1; clone_size: -; v_call: TRBV29-1; cdr3_aa: CSAGTEMNQPQHF; cdr3_nt: TGCAGCGCTGGGACAGAGATGAATCAGCCCCAGCATTTT